Listed here are 27 T cell receptor beta chains from one sample, sequenced in a study of T cell responses to AZD1222 COVID-19 vaccine (dated by TCRdb to about 2021). Read against the paper, the sample's time point label means: about 28 days (+/-7) after the second vaccine dose. Library creation used the immunoSEQ multiplex PCR assay. The table comes from immuneACCESS by way of TCRdb, which keeps in-frame sequences with V and J called. Part of the clones is missing from these tables; in studies checked, under half for an unresolved V gene and the rest for unknown reasons. For this sample the table gives roughly 80,000 clones, of which around 90% were detected only once. The ten largest clonotypes hold around 1.4% of the sample. Sequenced here: peripheral blood, sampled 28 days after the second AZD1222 dose. These receptors came from an adult who received the AZD1222 COVID-19 vaccine.

CDR3 region: CASSQEPGQLYEQYF. CDR3 bases: TGTGCCAGCAGCCAAGAGCCGGGACAGCTCTACGAGCAGTACTTC. The gene calls are TRBV3-1 (or the pseudogene TRBV3-2) and TRBJ2-7; 7 positions agree with TRBD1. After removal of 0 bases from V and 3 bases from J, the junction contained 5 bases not matched to a gene. CDR3 length equals 15 residues. Germline-derived CDR1 and CDR2 are LGHDT and YNNKEL (reference sequence).

This clone has just one count. The chain uses TRBV3-1 (or the pseudogene TRBV3-2) and TRBJ2-4; D may be TRBD1 or TRBD2 (5 bases each). This CDR3 comprises 15 residues. V lost 0 bases, J lost 6 bases, and 12 bases lay in between. CDR1 and CDR2 from the germline V gene are LGHDT and YNNKEL (reference sequence). This CDR3 reads CASSQELRDLNIQYF. CDR3 nucleotide sequence: TGTGCCAGCAGCCAAGAACTACGGGACCTAAACATTCAGTACTTC.

This clone is a singleton in its sample. V gene TRBV4-1 combines with J gene TRBJ2-7; tentatively, D is TRBD1 (6 bases). The germline CDR1 and CDR2 sequences are MGHRA and YSYEKL. The CDR3 has 13 amino acids. V was trimmed by 3 bases and J by 3 bases, leaving 9 bases between them. This chain's CDR3 is CASSQTGFYEQYF. CDR3 coding DNA: TGCGCCAGCAGCCAGACAGGTTTCTACGAGCAGTACTTC.

The chain joins TRBV10-3 to TRBJ1-6; D is possibly TRBD1 (5 bases). From germline, CDR1 is ENHRY and CDR2 SYGVKD. V lost 8 bases and J lost 7, with 15 bases in between. There are 14 residues in the CDR3. In DNA, the CDR3 is TGTGCCATCGGGGACGCTAGAACCAATTCACCCCTCCACTTT. This translates into CAIGDARTNSPLHF.

The chain carries TRBV30 and TRBJ1-2, with 7 bases identical to TRBD1. Germline CDR1 GTSNPN, CDR2 SVGIG (reference sequence). The V and J ends lost 5 bases and 7 bases, in that order; junction bases with no gene match: 7. The CDR3 runs to 12 residues. CDR3 protein: CAWSTGYAGYTF. The CDR3 nucleotides are TGTGCCTGGTCGACAGGGTATGCTGGCTACACCTTC.

The genes are TRBV19 and TRBJ1-5; the D is unclear. Trimming pared 3 bases from V and 5 bases from J, leaving 8 bases between. Looked up from germline, CDR1 is LNHDA and CDR2 is SQIVND (reference sequence). The CDR3 consists of 13 residues. The CDR3 loop is CASSIIGYQPQHF. For the CDR3, the DNA is TGTGCCAGTAGTATCATAGGTTATCAGCCCCAGCATTTT. Combining the CDR3 with reference TRBV19 and TRBJ1-5 gives the whole variable domain DGGITQSPKYLFRKEGQNVTLSCEQNLNHDAMYWYRQDPGQGLRLIYYSQIVNDFQKGDIAEGYSVSREKKESFPLTVTSAQKNPTAFYLCASSIIGYQPQHFGDGTRLSIL.

V is TRBV4-1 and J is TRBJ2-7; no clear D gene. Trimming shortened V by 0 bases and J by 6 bases, and 3 bases separated the two germline ends. This CDR3 is 11 amino acids long. The germline CDR1 and CDR2 sequences are MGHRA and YSYEKL. The CDR3 DNA reads as TGCGCCAGCAGCCAAGATTTCGAGCAGTACTTC. Translation: CASSQDFEQYF.

V and J are TRBV10-3 and TRBJ2-7; D is possibly TRBD1 (5 bases). CDR1 ENHRY and CDR2 SYGVKD come from the germline V gene. The germline V and J ends were trimmed by 6 bases and 5 bases, with 14 bases remaining between them. The CDR3 is made up of 13 amino acids. The CDR3 DNA sequence: TGTGCCATCAGCCAGGGTCAAGGGAACGAGCAGTACTTC. Translating it yields CAISQGQGNEQYF.

The rearrangement uses TRBV6-6 and TRBJ1-4; weak D call: TRBD1 (5 bases). This CDR3 is built from 15 residues. CDR1 and CDR2 (germline): MNHNY, SVGAGI (reference sequence). With 2 bases removed from V and 2 bases from J, the gap between germline ends came to 9 bases. In DNA, the CDR3 is TGTGCCAGCAGTTACGGGGCAGTTACTAATGAAAAACTGTTTTTT. Translating it yields CASSYGAVTNEKLFF.

This clone has only a few counts. The gene calls are TRBV9 and TRBJ1-1, with 7 nucleotides matching TRBD1. CDR1 and CDR2 (germline): SGDLS, YYNGEE. The CDR3 is 14 amino acids. The V segment lost 0 bases and the J segment 3 bases; nucleotides outside the gene matches: 2. As DNA, the CDR3 is TGTGCCAGCAGCGTAGTACAGGGGTACACTGAAGCTTTCTTT. This translates into CASSVVQGYTEAFF.

The table lists this clone with a count of one. This chain links TRBV5-6 with TRBJ2-7; no reliable D call. V lost 0 bases to trimming and J lost 6 bases, with 4 bases between them. Germline lookup yields CDR1 SGHDT and CDR2 YYEEEE. There are 11 residues in the CDR3. The CDR3 is CASSLASEQYF. Written as DNA, the CDR3 is TGTGCCAGCAGCTTGGCCAGCGAGCAGTACTTC.

The chain recombines TRBV9 with TRBJ2-5; 8 nucleotides match TRBD1. Trimming at V came to 5 bases and at J to 2 bases, leaving 5 bases not matched to a gene. This CDR3 has 14 residues. Germline CDR1 reads SGDLS; CDR2 reads YYNGEE. The CDR3 nucleotides read TGTGCCAGCAGTTTACAGGGGGTTCAAGAGACCCAGTACTTC. This sequence encodes CASSLQGVQETQYF.

This chain uses TRBV18 with TRBJ1-6, with TRBD1 matching over 7 bases. The CDR3 extends over 14 amino acids. Germline-derived CDR1 and CDR2 are KGHSH and LQKENI. V shed 5 bases and J 6 bases; nucleotides not matched to a gene: 4. The CDR3 sequence is CASSSQGGNSPLHF. Written as DNA, the CDR3 is TGTGCCAGCTCATCCCAGGGGGGTAATTCACCCCTCCACTTT. The full variable domain, rest sourced from reference TRBV18 and TRBJ1-6, is NAGVMQNPRHLVRRRGQEARLRCSPMKGHSHVYWYRQLPEEGLKFMVYLQKENIIDESGMPKERFSAEFPKEGPSILRIQQVVRGDSAAYFCASSSQGGNSPLHFGNGTRLTVT.

The chain combines TRBV7-2 with TRBJ1-3, with D maybe TRBD1 (5 bases). The CDR3 is 16 amino acids. The V gene's germline CDR1 is SGHTA and CDR2 FQGNSA. V gave up 5 bases and J gave up 2 bases, with 16 bases separating them. The CDR3 protein is CASSLVRVRAGNTIYF. The CDR3 DNA reads as TGTGCCAGCAGCCTCGTCAGGGTGAGGGCTGGAAACACCATATATTTT.

The chain is built from TRBV5-1 and TRBJ2-5; D is perhaps TRBD2 (7 bases). The length of the CDR3 is 15 residues. V shed 5 bases and J shed 1 base, with 15 bases lying between them. Germline CDR1 SGHRS, CDR2 YFSETQ. The CDR3 loop reads CASSPGGGSQETQYF. CDR3 sequence (DNA): TGCGCCAGCAGTCCTGGGGGGGGCAGCCAAGAGACCCAGTACTTC.

This chain uses TRBV13 with TRBJ2-5; D is perhaps TRBD1 (5 bases). Germline V CDR1 and CDR2: PRHDT, FYEKMQ (reference sequence). This CDR3 is 13 amino acids long. Trimming left V 10 bases short and J 2 bases short, with 14 bases between. This CDR3 is CATQRQTQETQYF. CDR3 DNA: TGTGCCACGCAACGACAGACTCAAGAGACCCAGTACTTC.

The chain combines TRBV5-1 with TRBJ2-1; 7 nucleotides match TRBD2. Germline lookup yields CDR1 SGHRS and CDR2 YFSETQ. The CDR3 consists of 17 residues. Trimming cost V 2 bases and J 4 bases; bases outside gene matches: 12. The CDR3 protein is CASSFGSGAGSYNEQFF. The CDR3 bases are TGCGCCAGCAGCTTTGGGTCAGGAGCGGGGTCTTACAATGAGCAGTTCTTC.

The genes are TRBV18 and TRBJ1-1; TRBD1 might be the D (6 bases). V lost 3 bases and J 1 base, leaving 15 bases between the germline ends. The CDR3 is 16 residues long. The V gene's germline CDR1 is KGHSH and CDR2 LQKENI. CDR3 nucleotides: TGTGCCAGCTCACCCTTTGAGGGGACAAGGAACACTGAAGCTTTCTTT. Protein sequence: CASSPFEGTRNTEAFF.

The chain combines TRBV3-1 (or the pseudogene TRBV3-2) with TRBJ1-2, with 7 bases lining up with TRBD1. V was pared by 7 bases and J by 8 bases, with 13 bases of the junction left unmatched. This CDR3 has 14 residues. Germline loops: CDR1 LGHDT, CDR2 YNNKEL (reference sequence). This chain's CDR3 is CASTGGPRGRGYTF. As DNA, the CDR3 is TGTGCCAGCACAGGGGGGCCTAGGGGAAGAGGCTACACCTTC.

The chain carries TRBV30 and TRBJ1-6, with TRBD1 as a possible D gene (5 bases). The V and J ends lost 1 base and 13 bases respectively, with 20 bases between them. CDR1 GTSNPN and CDR2 SVGIG come from the germline V gene (reference sequence). This CDR3 is built from 15 residues. This CDR3 reads CAWSAPRTPPIPLHF. CDR3 DNA: TGTGCCTGGAGTGCCCCCCGGACACCCCCCATTCCCCTCCACTTT.

The rearrangement links TRBV30 to TRBJ2-7, with D possibly TRBD1 on 5 matching bases. CDR1 and CDR2 from the germline V gene are GTSNPN and SVGIG (reference sequence). The CDR3 extends over 15 amino acids. V lost 0 bases and J 2 bases, leaving 14 bases between the germline ends. As DNA, the CDR3 is TGTGCCTGGAGTGTTGGACACACCAGGACCTACGAGCAGTACTTC. Translated, it gives CAWSVGHTRTYEQYF. The full variable domain, with the rest looked up from reference TRBV30 and TRBJ2-7, is SQTIHQWPATLVQPVGSPLSLECTVEGTSNPNLYWYRQAAGRGLQLLFYSVGIGQISSEVPQNLSASRPQDRQFILSSKKLLLSDSGFYLCAWSVGHTRTYEQYFGPGTRLTVT.

This chain uses TRBV9 with TRBJ2-1, with TRBD2 identical over 8 bases. The V and J ends lost 1 base and 4 bases, in that order; junction bases with no gene match: 7. The CDR3 totals 16 residues. From germline, CDR1 is SGDLS and CDR2 YYNGEE. CDR3 sequence: CASSVYLAGTYNEQFF. The DNA for the CDR3 is TGTGCCAGCAGCGTATATTTAGCGGGGACATACAATGAGCAGTTCTTC.

V and J are TRBV12-3 or TRBV12-4 and TRBJ1-5; 7 bases are shared with TRBD1. V was clipped by 6 bases and J by 4 bases; unmatched bases: 3. The CDR3 runs 13 residues. The CDR3 is CASRGQSNQPQHF. CDR3 bases: TGTGCCAGCAGGGGACAGAGTAATCAGCCCCAGCATTTT.

The chain links TRBV28 to TRBJ2-3; D is tentatively TRBD1 or TRBD2 (5 bases each). Trimming removed 4 bases at V and 2 bases at J, with 10 bases between. Germline values: CDR1 MDHEN, CDR2 SYDVKM. This CDR3 has 14 residues. CDR3: CASSSREFTDTQYF. The DNA of the CDR3 is TGTGCCAGCAGTTCCAGGGAGTTCACAGATACGCAGTATTTT.

V and J are TRBV27 and TRBJ2-7, with D uncertain. The ends were cut back, 3 bases at V and 2 bases at J, with 8 bases in the middle. The CDR3 spans 13 residues. The germline V gene has CDR1 MNHEY and CDR2 SMNVEV (reference sequence). Here the CDR3 reads CASSFGQTYEQYF. CDR3 nucleotides: TGTGCCAGCAGTTTTGGTCAGACCTACGAGCAGTACTTC.

The V gene is TRBV28, the J gene TRBJ1-6; weak D call: TRBD1 (5 bases). The germline CDR1 and CDR2 sequences are MDHEN and SYDVKM. The CDR3 is 14 residues long. V shed 6 bases and J shed 2 bases, with 8 bases lying between them. Here the CDR3 reads CASSRVTYNSPLHF. The CDR3 coding sequence is TGTGCCAGCAGCAGGGTAACCTATAATTCACCCCTCCACTTT.

This chain connects TRBV5-6 to TRBJ2-2; no clear D gene. This CDR3 has 15 amino acids. CDR1 is SGHDT and CDR2 is YYEEEE in the germline V gene. Trimming took off 1 base at V and 1 base at J, with 8 bases between the two ends. In DNA form, the CDR3 reads TGTGCCAGCAGCTTGTCCGGCAGGAACACCGGGGAGCTGTTTTTT. Translated: CASSLSGRNTGELFF.